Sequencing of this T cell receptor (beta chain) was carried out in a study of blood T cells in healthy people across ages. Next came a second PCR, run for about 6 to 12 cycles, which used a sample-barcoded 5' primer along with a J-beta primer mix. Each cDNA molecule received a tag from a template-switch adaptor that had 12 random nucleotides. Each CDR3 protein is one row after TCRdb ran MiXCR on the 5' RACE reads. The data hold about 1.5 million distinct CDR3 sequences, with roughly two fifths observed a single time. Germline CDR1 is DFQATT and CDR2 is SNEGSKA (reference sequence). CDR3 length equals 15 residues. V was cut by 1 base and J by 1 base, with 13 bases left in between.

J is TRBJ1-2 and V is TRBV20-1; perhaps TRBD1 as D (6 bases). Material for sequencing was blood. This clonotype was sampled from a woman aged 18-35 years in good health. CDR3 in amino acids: CSARAGAALNYGYTF. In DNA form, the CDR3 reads TGCAGTGCTAGAGCAGGGGCCGCCCTTAACTATGGCTACACCTTC.